One TCR beta chain is described in this entry. Antigen: not known. This sample is part of a study of Ad26.COV2.S vaccination and SARS-CoV-2 variants. Overall study findings and caveats: From the TCR breadth and depth analyses, total T cell responses may have been underestimated.

Produced via immunoSEQ multiplex PCR; TCRdb's table is partial and in-frame only. The data contain about 400,000 clones, approximately 90% of them singletons. Specified treatment: roughly 19 received Ad26.COV2.S at low or high dose, single or two shots; about five received placebo; per-sample allocation not given. Sampling took place 63 days after the first vaccine or placebo injection. The CDR3 has 14 residues. Germline V CDR1 and CDR2: SGHKS, YYEKEE (reference sequence). The V end lost 4 bases, the J end lost 4 bases, and 14 bases lay between the germline ends. This rearrangement joins TRBV5-5 to TRBJ1-2; D is perhaps TRBD1 (5 bases). This sequence originates from a person aged 18-60 years who received the Ad26.COV2.S COVID-19 vaccine or a placebo. Sequencing was performed on peripheral blood, taken in a trial of Ad26.COV2.S vaccine versus placebo. The CDR3 loop is CASSPFDGGYGYTF. CDR3 sequence (DNA): TGTGCCAGCAGCCCCTTTGACGGGGGCTATGGCTACACCTTC.